This entry features one T cell receptor (beta chain) sequence. Its antigen is unknown. The CDR3 runs 16 residues. Trimming removed 6 bases from V and 5 bases from J, with 20 bases in between. The germline V gene has CDR1 SSHAT and CDR2 FNYEAQ (reference sequence). This entry comes from a study of T cell responses to AZD1222 COVID-19 vaccine. General study results and limits: Unmutated variant regions are reportedly the target of nearly half of TCRs that are spike-specific. Spike-specific TCR repertoires showed rising breadth and depth after two AZD1222 doses. With dominance at 160-218 and 743-854, vaccine-associated CD4 TCRs spanned spike. Baseline seropositivity occurred in only 5 to 7 AZD1222 recipients.

Sequenced by immunoSEQ multiplex PCR; TCRdb stores in-frame clones only, minus some. Of roughly 160,000 clones in the sample, around 88% are singletons; the top ten hold 0.85% to 1.2%. The chain couples TRBV7-7 to TRBJ2-1; a weak D match, TRBD2 (5 bases). The sample was peripheral blood, taken 28 days after the second AZD1222 dose. The TCR was taken from an adult who received the AZD1222 COVID-19 vaccine. CDR3 coding DNA: TGTGCCAGCAGTCCGGGCGGGCATTTGCCCAACAATGAGCAGTTCTTC. It codes for CASSPGGHLPNNEQFF.